This T cell receptor (beta chain) stems from a study of blood T cell repertoires in COVID-19. At the level of the study: COVID-19 samples from acute and convalescent phases originated in the United States, Italy and Spain.

TCRdb keeps only in-frame clones here, not all; method: immunoSEQ multiplex PCR. Of about 74,000 clones in the sample, over 70% are singletons; the top ten hold less than 15%. The CDR3 sequence is 15 residues long. Losses at the gene ends were 8 bases for V and 4 bases for J; bases not matched to a gene: 9. Germline values: CDR1 SGHTA, CDR2 FQGNSA. Sequencing was carried out using peripheral blood. The chain recombines TRBV7-2 with TRBJ2-2, with 8 bases identical to TRBD2. This receptor was obtained from a human donor in a cohort sampled during active COVID-19. The CDR3, as DNA: TGTGCCAGCGACCTCACTGCGGGGGGCACCGGGGAGCTGTTTTTT. Translated, it gives CASDLTAGGTGELFF.